The 17 T cell receptor beta chains presented below share a single source sample, sequenced in a study of CD8+ T cells in alopecia areata. Following extraction, RNA underwent reverse transcription to cDNA, which served as the sequencing template. TCRdb keeps only in-frame clones here, not all; method: immunoSEQ multiplex PCR. Among 150,000 to 250,000 clones, roughly three fifths were seen once, and the ten largest hold 3.3%. Indicated treatment: oral pan-JAK inhibitor, 5-10 mg twice daily. Sequencing used CD4+ T cells sorted from blood, obtained at week 4, from a patient treated with tofacitinib. These receptors were obtained from a human donor with alopecia areata.

V usage is TRBV10-3 and J usage is TRBJ2-5, with D hard to call. This CDR3 contains 13 residues. V lost 0 bases and J lost 4, with 6 bases in between. Germline CDR1 ENHRY, CDR2 SYGVKD. CDR3 nucleotides: TGTGCCATCAGTGAGTCGGGTGGAGAGACCCAGTACTTC. It translates to CAISESGGETQYF.

This rearrangement joins TRBV6-1 to TRBJ1-6; TRBD1 matches at 7 bases. This CDR3 is 14 amino acids long. V trimming: 6 bases; J trimming: 7 bases; junction bases outside the gene matches: 6. Germline CDR1 reads MNHNS; CDR2 reads SASEGT. The CDR3 is CASRGTDPNSPLHF. The CDR3 DNA reads TGTGCCAGCAGGGGGACAGACCCCAATTCACCCCTCCACTTT.

This clone was found a few times. V usage is TRBV19 and J usage is TRBJ1-5; D unresolved. The CDR3 totals 13 residues. The V and J ends lost 3 bases and 9 bases respectively, with 12 bases between them. From germline, CDR1 is LNHDA and CDR2 SQIVND (reference sequence). The CDR3 reads CASSMVQSGPQHF. CDR3 coding DNA: TGTGCCAGTAGTATGGTCCAGTCGGGGCCCCAGCATTTT.

The CDR3 sequence: CASSQEGQGASFGYTF. Written as DNA, the CDR3 is TGCGCCAGCAGCCAAGAAGGACAGGGGGCATCGTTTGGCTACACCTTC. The chain couples TRBV4-1 to TRBJ1-2; 11 bases map to TRBD1. The CDR3 covers 16 residues. The germline V gene has CDR1 MGHRA and CDR2 YSYEKL. V was clipped by 0 bases and J by 7 bases; unmatched bases: 7.

This clone occurred a few times. This chain uses TRBV29-1 with TRBJ2-3, with a possible D match to TRBD1 (5 bases). This CDR3 is 10 amino acids long. Germline assignment: CDR1 SQVTM and CDR2 ANQGSEA. V was pared by 3 bases and J by 14 bases, with 12 bases between. The CDR3 loop reads CSVETAWRYF. CDR3 nucleotides: TGCAGCGTTGAGACAGCTTGGAGGTATTTT.

The sample holds a few counts of this clone. The rearrangement links TRBV5-8 to TRBJ1-4, with 7 bases aligning to TRBD1. Per the germline V gene, CDR1 is SGHTS and CDR2 is YDEGEE. The CDR3 spans 14 residues. V lost 6 bases and J lost 8; bases outside the gene matches: 10. Here the CDR3 reads CASNLPGTEEKLFF. Here the CDR3 DNA reads TGTGCCAGCAACCTCCCCGGGACAGAAGAAAAACTGTTTTTT.

The chain combines TRBV29-1 with TRBJ2-3; no reliable D call. The V gene lost 5 bases and the J gene lost 2 bases, with 11 bases spanning the gap. The CDR3 extends over 13 amino acids. CDR1 is SQVTM, CDR2 ANQGSEA, per germline. The CDR3 loop is CSVSGRVTDTQYF. CDR3 nucleotides: TGCAGCGTTAGTGGCCGGGTCACAGATACGCAGTATTTT.

Concerning this clone: At one end, the junction sequence differs from germline, possibly due to a read error. V gene TRBV29-1 combines with J gene TRBJ2-5, with D perhaps TRBD1 or TRBD2 (6 bases each). Germline V gives CDR1 SQVTM, CDR2 ANQGSEA. This CDR3 contains 13 residues. CDR3 region: CSVRPGAQGTQYF. The CDR3 coding sequence is TGCAGCGTTCGCCCGGGGGCCCAAGGGACCCAGTACTTC.

The chain has TRBV29-1 and TRBJ2-7, with D uncertain. V gave up 4 bases and J gave up 4 bases, with 8 bases separating them. This CDR3 is 11 amino acids long. Germline CDR1 and CDR2: SQVTM and ANQGSEA. This CDR3 reads CSVVAVYEQYF. Written as DNA, the CDR3 is TGCAGCGTTGTGGCAGTTTACGAGCAGTACTTC.

The count of this clone is one. This rearrangement joins TRBV9 to TRBJ1-5; TRBD1 matches at 9 bases. V trimming: 3 bases; J trimming: 3 bases; junction bases outside the gene matches: 4. Looked up from germline, CDR1 is SGDLS and CDR2 is YYNGEE. The CDR3 is 15 amino acids. The CDR3 reads CASSETGGFNQPQHF. The DNA for the CDR3 is TGTGCCAGCAGCGAAACAGGGGGCTTCAATCAGCCCCAGCATTTT.

The chain employs TRBV2 and TRBJ2-5; TRBD2 matches 14 bases. This CDR3 spans 16 amino acids. Germline CDR1 reads SNHLY; CDR2 reads FYNNEI. Trimming removed 7 bases from V and 2 bases from J; junction bases left unmatched: 6. The CDR3 loop is CASKGTSGGQQETQYF. The CDR3 region has the DNA TGTGCCAGCAAGGGGACTAGCGGGGGCCAACAAGAGACCCAGTACTTC.

This clone was picked up a small number of times. The chain employs TRBV29-1 and TRBJ2-7; 10 nucleotides line up with TRBD2. V trimming: 6 bases; J trimming: 4 bases; junction bases outside the gene matches: 6. Germline loops: CDR1 SQVTM, CDR2 ANQGSEA. CDR3 size: 13 residues. The CDR3 region is CSVVAGGLYEQYF. The CDR3 DNA sequence: TGCAGCGTCGTAGCGGGGGGCTTATACGAGCAGTACTTC.

This clone was detected a few times. The J gene is TRBJ1-1, the V gene TRBV5-1, with D hard to call. The germline V and J ends were trimmed by 0 bases and 6 bases, with 9 bases remaining between them. This CDR3 has 13 amino acids. Germline values: CDR1 SGHRS, CDR2 YFSETQ. The CDR3 DNA reads TGCGCCAGCAGCTTGGCGGTTCTGGCTGAAGCTTTCTTT. Residues: CASSLAVLAEAFF. Full variable domain (rest looked up from reference TRBV5-1 and TRBJ1-1): KAGVTQTPRYLIKTRGQQVTLSCSPISGHRSVSWYQQTPGQGLQFLFEYFSETQRNKGNFPGRFSGRQFSNSRSEMNVSTLELGDSALYLCASSLAVLAEAFFGQGTRLTVV.

This clone was counted only a few times. The chain couples TRBV5-5 to TRBJ2-3; TRBD2 matches 13 bases. Germline-derived CDR1 and CDR2 are SGHKS and YYEKEE (reference sequence). V shed 4 bases, J shed 4 bases, and the junction held 9 bases outside the gene matches. The CDR3 has 17 residues. DNA of the CDR3: TGTGCCAGCAGCCGCACTAGCGGGGGGGCCGGGGCAGATACGCAGTATTTT. It translates to CASSRTSGGAGADTQYF. The entire variable domain, with the rest obtained from reference TRBV5-5 and TRBJ2-3, is as follows: DAGVTQSPTHLIKTRGQQVTLRCSPISGHKSVSWYQQVLGQGPQFIFQYYEKEERGRGNFPDRFSARQFPNYSSELNVNALLLGDSALYLCASSRTSGGAGADTQYFGPGTRLTVL.

The genes are TRBV5-1 and TRBJ2-1; no clear D. The CDR3 is 15 residues long. The V and J ends lost 0 bases and 0 bases respectively, with 7 bases between them. CDR1 and CDR2 from the germline V gene are SGHRS and YFSETQ. The CDR3 here is CASSLEPSSYNEQFF. The CDR3 bases are TGCGCCAGCAGCTTGGAACCGAGCTCCTACAATGAGCAGTTCTTC.

This clone occurred a few times. The rearrangement uses TRBV5-1 and TRBJ2-3; D call uncertain. V was shortened by 0 bases and J by 1 base, with 3 bases between the two germline ends. This CDR3 spans 13 amino acids. Germline CDR1 is SGHRS and CDR2 is YFSETQ. In DNA, the CDR3 is TGCGCCAGCAGCTTGGCCGGCACAGATACGCAGTATTTT. Its protein is CASSLAGTDTQYF. Full variable domain (remainder filled in from reference TRBV5-1 and TRBJ2-3): KAGVTQTPRYLIKTRGQQVTLSCSPISGHRSVSWYQQTPGQGLQFLFEYFSETQRNKGNFPGRFSGRQFSNSRSEMNVSTLELGDSALYLCASSLAGTDTQYFGPGTRLTVL.

The rearrangement links TRBV9 to TRBJ2-5; 9 nucleotides line up with TRBD1. Germline trimming cut 0 bases from V and 4 bases from J; bases unmatched to any gene: 7. This CDR3 has 16 amino acids. The germline gives CDR1 SGDLS, CDR2 YYNGEE. The CDR3 reads CASSVAQGARGETQYF. The CDR3 DNA reads as TGTGCCAGCAGCGTAGCACAGGGGGCGCGAGGAGAGACCCAGTACTTC.